The present T cell receptor beta chain was sequenced within a study of T cells in localized non-small cell lung cancer. Germline V lookup: CDR1 LNHDA, CDR2 SQIVND (reference sequence). The CDR3 sequence is 13 residues long. The J segment lost 9 bases and the V segment lost 5 bases, leaving 6 bases of the junction unmatched. This clone appeared a single time. Measured with immunoSEQ multiplex PCR; TCRdb has only the in-frame clones, and not every one. Here the sample spans about 74,000 clones, 70% to 85% being singletons. The chain links TRBV19 to TRBJ2-1; 8 bases are a match to TRBD2. Specimen: peripheral blood, collected before any cancer treatment. This sequence was found in a female donor at least 60 years old with stage I lung adenocarcinoma. Written as DNA, the CDR3 is TGTGCCAGTAGTGCCAACGGGAGGGCTGAGCAGTTCTTC. It translates to CASSANGRAEQFF. The full variable domain, completed using reference TRBV19 and TRBJ2-1, is DGGITQSPKYLFRKEGQNVTLSCEQNLNHDAMYWYRQDPGQGLRLIYYSQIVNDFQKGDIAEGYSVSREKKESFPLTVTSAQKNPTAFYLCASSANGRAEQFFGPGTRLTVL.